Below, one TCR beta chain is given with its context. The antigen it binds to is not known. No qualities accompany the bases; no much larger clone lies one base away. The library was built by means of the immunoSEQ multiplex PCR assay. The multiplex PCR relied on a mix of 60 forward primers for TCR Vbeta segments and 13 reverse primers for TCR Jbeta segments. A multiplex PCR assay on genomic DNA amplified the CDR3 region of rearranged TCR beta genes. Amplified TCR beta libraries were sequenced as 87-base-pair reads on the Illumina HiSeq System. In the original analysis: In a later analysis, 70 million to 95 million unique TCR beta chains were counted across the 666 repertoires, and roughly 11 million of these chains were shared by at least two donors. To remove PCR and sequencing errors, raw reads were error-corrected and collapsed into unique sequences using a nearest-neighbor algorithm that merged closely related sequences. Alignment of CDR3 sequences to IMGT reference sequences was used to assign V, D and J gene segments. For a sequence to be retained, a match of at least six nucleotides to both a V gene segment and a J gene segment was required. Rearrangements were classified as productive when the CDR3 lacked stop codons and remained in frame with V and J, and all other rearrangements were classified as non-productive. Following IMGT convention, CDR3 was defined as the stretch from the second conserved V-encoded cysteine up to the conserved J-encoded phenylalanine. In an earlier analysis of 500 to 650 of the donors, sequences lacking an unambiguous match to a single V gene segment were excluded. An earlier analysis of under 750 of the donors called V segments functional above 56.7% productive rearrangements and segregating when the between-donor standard deviation exceeded 5%. A statistical classification framework was developed to diagnose cytomegalovirus status using the catalog of TCR beta chain sequences. A later analysis assigned V and J genes by comparing TCR nucleotide sequences with IMGT/GENE-DB human TR gene sequences. In a later analysis, CDR3 sequences and most-parsimonious VDJ recombination scenarios were assigned using the TCRdist pipeline. In a later analysis, every TCR beta chain was defined by the combination of its CDR3 amino acid sequence and its V-gene family, and reads without a unique V-gene family were dropped. A later analysis removed nearly 600 highly shared, low-generation-probability nucleotide sequences to deal with suspected cross-contamination and a sequencing artifact. In a later analysis, a clonal expansion index was calculated for each public chain from normalized within-repertoire ranks of inferred template counts. In a later analysis, generation probabilities were computed using a VDJ recombination model fitted to out-of-frame rearrangements, and the results were checked against IGoR. In a later analysis, TCR-TCR, TCR-HLA and TCR-CMV co-occurrence was scored with hypergeometric tests, and a repertoire-size bias correction was applied to TCR pairs. In a later analysis, false discovery rates were estimated by permuting HLA or CMV assignments 20 times. In a later analysis, co-occurring TCRs were grouped using DBSCAN, and TCRdist sequence similarity was added for clustering within HLA-allele-positive subsets. Repertoires with fewer than 30,000 or more than 120,000 public chains were left out of co-occurrence clustering, as were a few repertoires with anomalous nucleotide sharing. TCRdb's version of the immuneACCESS table is confined to in-frame rearrangements and falls short of the full clone set. An unresolved V gene accounts for under half of the shortfall where checked; the remainder is of unknown origin. V, J and clone size were drawn from that table, and D and trimming were deduced from the DNA. The sample records around 150,000 clones, around 77% of which are singletons. The ten largest clones capture approximately 2% of the sample.

The data were taken from a study of cytomegalovirus exposure and HLA in healthy donors (dated by TCRdb to the late 2010s). Regarding the research as a whole: According to an earlier analysis of 587 of the donors, some 180 million T cells yielded some 120 million unique TCR beta sequences and 276 Gb of sequence data. Genome-wide SNP genotypes for about three fifths of the roughly 700 donors were used in a later genetic analysis, which treated that subset as a discovery cohort. Both class I and class II loci were covered by HLA typing, at four-digit resolution. To predict cytomegalovirus infection status, the study brought together high-throughput TCR immunosequencing, statistical association of individual TCRs with disease status, and machine learning. Roughly five DR-DQ haplotypes were treated as single units for association and clustering because of strong linkage in the cohort. In a later analysis, previously published TCR beta repertoires from 600 to 850 donors were re-analyzed and high-resolution HLA genotyping was added so that TCR occurrence patterns could be studied. On average, about 240,000 unique TCR beta nucleotide sequences were sequenced per donor among a few hundred genotyped donors of the cohort, with approximately 18% of those sequences being non-productive. Typing coverage differed by locus: A, B, C, DRB1 and DQB1 were typed in roughly 620-640 donors, DQA1 in about 560, DPA1 in some 570, and DPB1 in 472. The study used immunosequencing to profile the T cell repertoires of approximately 630 subjects and linked those repertoires to cytomegalovirus serostatus. In an earlier analysis of 587 of the donors, high-throughput TCR beta sequencing was used to judge whether each TCR beta V gene segment behaved as functional or pseudogenic. Of the approximately 400 genotyped donors, around 81% fell in the genetic ancestry cluster associated with self-reported Caucasian donors. About 330 gigabases of sequencing data and around 88 million unique TCR sequences made up an early release that covered approximately 650 HLA-typed donors. The later analysis used no new phenotypic data to find candidate immune exposures, relying instead on TCR beta sequences and their occurrence across donors. All discovery cohort repertoires had been generated using a single sequencing platform. The study was designed to test whether signatures of past pathogen exposure could be identified by cataloging public T cell receptors. Alongside the repertoire data, information on donor age, sex, ethnicity and CMV serostatus was compiled. A separate validation cohort of more than 100 different subjects was used in addition to the approximately 700-subject first cohort.

Summary of the overall study and its limitations: Most TCR sequences were seen in very few donors, while some public TCRs were found in many individuals. Compared with equally common non-associated chains, HLA-associated TCR beta chains in a later analysis were more clonally expanded and had lower generation probabilities. A cluster of highly shared sequence variants was judged likely to represent a technical artifact of the sequencing pipeline. An earlier analysis of approximately 570 of the donors showed that most TCR beta V segments appeared in productive rearrangements either about 87% or about 30% of the time, which broadly matched IMGT annotations. A further reported finding was that TCR beta sequences accurately predicted the HLA-A and HLA-B alleles for most subjects in the first cohort. Some IMGT-functional V segments, including TRBV6-2 and TRBV6-3, could not be told apart with the 87-base-pair reads, so those segments were excluded. In a later genetic analysis, a missense DCLRE1C variant was associated with V-gene and J-gene trimming of TCR beta chains, and the association was replicated in an independent cohort. The authors suggested that the approach could potentially be extended to other disease states and immunological phenotypes. A total of roughly 160 TCR beta chains were listed by the study as associated with cytomegalovirus. In a later genetic analysis, fewer N-insertions in productive TCRs were reported among donors in an Asian-associated ancestry cluster than the roughly 640-donor mean. Immune exposure information for the cohort was limited to CMV serostatus. Because counts were too low, 15 or so rarely observed V segments, including chromosome 9 orphons, were excluded from the earlier analysis of around 590 of the donors. Presence/absence analyses assumed roughly uniform sequencing depth across donors, an assumption that may not hold. Because HLA typing was unavailable for some donors at each locus, only the typed subset was used in association tests. According to a later analysis, parvovirus B19, influenza, CMV and Epstein-Barr virus appeared linked to several top co-occurrence clusters. In both the original and validation cohorts, the classifier was reported to diagnose cytomegalovirus status with high specificity and sensitivity. When HLA alleles, especially DR and DQ, strongly co-occurred, TCR associations were difficult to assign to individual alleles. A later analysis found that most CMV-associated TCR beta chains appeared HLA-restricted, with HLA associations seemingly driven largely by CMV exposure. In a later analysis, 16,951 TCR beta sequences were associated with specific HLA alleles at a false discovery rate of 0.05. Linkage disequilibrium might explain the correlated functional status among segregating V segments, but an unknown experimental factor could not be excluded. The cohort was sequenced for TCR beta chains only, and without alpha or paired-chain data the features that could be detected were limited. A later analysis found that TCR association rates varied across HLA loci, with DRB1 alleles showing the most associated TCRs and HLA-C alleles the fewest. In vitro tests confirmed that a few of the cytomegalovirus-associated TCR beta chains recognize cytomegalovirus antigens.

The CDR3 runs 15 residues from the cysteine to the phenylalanine. CDR3 DNA is the only sequence kept; it has 45 bases, read in frame from the first base. V ends up 4 bases short and J 5 bases short, with an unmatched junction base count of 8. Per the germline V gene, SGDLS is the CDR1 and YYNGEE is the CDR2. The cohort consisted of 666 healthy bone marrow donors. At the time of sampling, every cohort member was nominally healthy, though immune exposures that went unrecorded were likely present. The donor tested CMV seronegative and was one of the 352 seronegative cohort members. Every donor gave a peripheral blood sample, and the peripheral blood mononuclear cells from that sample were used for TCR beta sequencing. The Qiagen DNeasy Blood Extraction Kit was used to extract genomic DNA from the blood cell samples.

This TCR came from a man aged 25-45 years in good health and CMV-seronegative. Specimen: PBMCs. Here the chain combines TRBV9 and TRBJ1-4; 7 bases in the junction line up with TRBD1. The encoded CDR3 is CASSLGTVENEKLFF. DNA sequence: TGTGCCAGCAGCCTCGGGACAGTCGAGAATGAAAAACTGTTTTTT.